What follows describes a single T cell receptor beta chain. Its antigen remains unknown. Researchers ran immunoSEQ v3.0 at survey level. The method was immunoSEQ multiplex PCR; TCRdb's version includes in-frame clones alone and lacks a portion of them. The table shows about 34,000 clones, with roughly 94% occurring only once. These data come from a study of long-term antiretroviral therapy in people with HIV. Study background: The earliest samples came about a decade before the 2015 immediate-ART recommendation. Broader study findings: Clones that had undergone expansion before ART dominated the repertoire at all time points.

The ends were cut back, 5 bases at V and 3 bases at J, with 13 bases in the middle. Germline V CDR1 and CDR2: LNHDA, SQIVND (reference sequence). The CDR3 length is 14 residues. The material was unsorted PBMCs, obtained just over 5 years after starting antiretroviral therapy. This rearrangement joins TRBV19 to TRBJ1-1, with D uncertain. The TCR comes from a woman aged 45-65 years with HIV. CDR3 sequence reads: CASSSVTTDTEAFF. CDR3 bases: TGTGCCAGTAGTTCGGTTACTACGGACACTGAAGCTTTCTTT.